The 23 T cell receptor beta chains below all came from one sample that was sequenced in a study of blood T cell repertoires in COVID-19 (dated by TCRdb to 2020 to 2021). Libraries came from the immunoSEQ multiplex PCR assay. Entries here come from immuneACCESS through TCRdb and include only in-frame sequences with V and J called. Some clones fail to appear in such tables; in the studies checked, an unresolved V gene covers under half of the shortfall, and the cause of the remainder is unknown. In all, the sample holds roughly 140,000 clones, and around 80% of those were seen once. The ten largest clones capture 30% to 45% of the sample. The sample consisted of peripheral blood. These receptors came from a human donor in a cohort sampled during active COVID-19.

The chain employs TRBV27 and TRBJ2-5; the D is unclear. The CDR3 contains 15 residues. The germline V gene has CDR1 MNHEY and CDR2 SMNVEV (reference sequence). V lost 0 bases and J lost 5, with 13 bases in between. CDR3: CASSLSGLPRETQYF. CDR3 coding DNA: TGTGCCAGCAGTTTATCAGGTCTTCCCAGGGAGACCCAGTACTTC.

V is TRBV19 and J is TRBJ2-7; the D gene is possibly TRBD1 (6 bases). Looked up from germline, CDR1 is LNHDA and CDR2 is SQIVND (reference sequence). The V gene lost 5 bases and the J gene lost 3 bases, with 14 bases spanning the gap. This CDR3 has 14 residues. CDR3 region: CASSLGANVYEQYF. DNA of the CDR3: TGTGCCAGTAGTTTGGGGGCTAACGTCTACGAGCAGTACTTC. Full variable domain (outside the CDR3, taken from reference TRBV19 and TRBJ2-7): DGGITQSPKYLFRKEGQNVTLSCEQNLNHDAMYWYRQDPGQGLRLIYYSQIVNDFQKGDIAEGYSVSREKKESFPLTVTSAQKNPTAFYLCASSLGANVYEQYFGPGTRLTVT.

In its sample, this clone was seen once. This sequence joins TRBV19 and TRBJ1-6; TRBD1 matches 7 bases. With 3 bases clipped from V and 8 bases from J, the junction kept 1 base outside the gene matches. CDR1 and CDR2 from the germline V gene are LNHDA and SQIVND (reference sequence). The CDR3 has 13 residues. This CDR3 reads CASSIDRDSPLHF. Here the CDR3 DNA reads TGTGCCAGTAGTATCGACAGGGATTCACCCCTCCACTTT. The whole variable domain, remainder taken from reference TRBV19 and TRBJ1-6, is DGGITQSPKYLFRKEGQNVTLSCEQNLNHDAMYWYRQDPGQGLRLIYYSQIVNDFQKGDIAEGYSVSREKKESFPLTVTSAQKNPTAFYLCASSIDRDSPLHFGNGTRLTVT.

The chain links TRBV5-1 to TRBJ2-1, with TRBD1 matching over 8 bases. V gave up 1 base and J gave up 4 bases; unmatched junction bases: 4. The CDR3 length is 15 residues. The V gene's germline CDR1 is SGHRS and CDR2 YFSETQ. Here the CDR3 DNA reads TGCGCCAGCAGCTTGAACACAGGGGGGTACAATGAGCAGTTCTTC. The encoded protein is CASSLNTGGYNEQFF. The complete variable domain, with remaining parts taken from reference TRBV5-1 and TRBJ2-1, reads KAGVTQTPRYLIKTRGQQVTLSCSPISGHRSVSWYQQTPGQGLQFLFEYFSETQRNKGNFPGRFSGRQFSNSRSEMNVSTLELGDSALYLCASSLNTGGYNEQFFGPGTRLTVL.

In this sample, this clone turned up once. This CDR3 is CASSDSGLRTDTQYF. The CDR3, as DNA: TGTGCCAGCAGTGACTCGGGACTACGCACAGATACGCAGTATTTT. V and J are TRBV6-4 and TRBJ2-3; 7 bases match TRBD2. The germline V gene encodes CDR1 MRHNA and CDR2 SNTAGT. V dropped 0 bases and J dropped 1; count of bases not matched to a gene: 1. The CDR3 contains 15 residues.

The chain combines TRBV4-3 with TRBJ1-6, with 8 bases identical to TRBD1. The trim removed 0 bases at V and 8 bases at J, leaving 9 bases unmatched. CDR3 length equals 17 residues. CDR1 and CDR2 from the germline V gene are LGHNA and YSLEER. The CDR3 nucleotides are TGCGCCAGCAGCCAAGATCTGATGGACAGGGTTGATTCACCCCTCCACTTT. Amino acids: CASSQDLMDRVDSPLHF.

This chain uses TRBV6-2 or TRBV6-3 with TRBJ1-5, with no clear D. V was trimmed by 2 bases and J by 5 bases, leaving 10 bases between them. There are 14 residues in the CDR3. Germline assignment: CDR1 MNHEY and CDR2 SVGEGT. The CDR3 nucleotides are TGTGCCAGCAGTTACCCCCGGGAGTATCAGCCCCAGCATTTT. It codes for CASSYPREYQPQHF.

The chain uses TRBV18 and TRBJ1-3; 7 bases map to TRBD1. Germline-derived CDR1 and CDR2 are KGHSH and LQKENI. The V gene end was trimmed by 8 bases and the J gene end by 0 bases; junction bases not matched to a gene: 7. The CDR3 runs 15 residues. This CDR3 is CASHVTGSSGNTIYF. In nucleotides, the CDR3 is TGTGCCAGCCACGTGACAGGGAGCTCTGGAAACACCATATATTTT.

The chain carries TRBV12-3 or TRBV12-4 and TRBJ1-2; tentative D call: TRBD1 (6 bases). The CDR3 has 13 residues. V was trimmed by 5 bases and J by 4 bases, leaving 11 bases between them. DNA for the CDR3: TGTGCCAGCAGTCCGACCAGGGGCTATGGCTACACCTTC. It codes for CASSPTRGYGYTF.

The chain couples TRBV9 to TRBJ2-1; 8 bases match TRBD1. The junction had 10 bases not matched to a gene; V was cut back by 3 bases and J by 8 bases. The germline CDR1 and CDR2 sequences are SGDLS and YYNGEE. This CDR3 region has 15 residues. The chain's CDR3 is CASSEGTGMGYEQFF. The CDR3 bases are TGTGCCAGCAGCGAGGGGACAGGTATGGGCTATGAGCAGTTCTTC.

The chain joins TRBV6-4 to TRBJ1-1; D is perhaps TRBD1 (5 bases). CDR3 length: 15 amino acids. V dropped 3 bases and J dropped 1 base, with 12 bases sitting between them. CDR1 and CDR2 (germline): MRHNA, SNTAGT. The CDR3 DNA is TGTGCCAGCAGTGATAGCGGGGCCCCGAACACTGAAGCTTTCTTT. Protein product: CASSDSGAPNTEAFF.

The CDR3 bases are TGTGCCAGCAAGGACACTTCTCAGCCCCAGCATTTT. Protein sequence: CASKDTSQPQHF. V usage is TRBV6-5 and J usage is TRBJ1-5, with TRBD1 as a possible D gene (5 bases). The CDR3 has 12 amino acids. Germline loops: CDR1 MNHEY, CDR2 SVGAGI. Trimming removed 7 bases from V and 6 bases from J, with 10 bases in between.

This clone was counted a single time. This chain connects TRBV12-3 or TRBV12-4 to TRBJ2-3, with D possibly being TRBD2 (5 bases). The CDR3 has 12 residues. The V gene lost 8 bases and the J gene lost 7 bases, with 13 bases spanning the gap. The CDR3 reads CASGLHLYTQYF. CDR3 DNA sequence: TGTGCCAGCGGACTTCATCTGTATACGCAGTATTTT.

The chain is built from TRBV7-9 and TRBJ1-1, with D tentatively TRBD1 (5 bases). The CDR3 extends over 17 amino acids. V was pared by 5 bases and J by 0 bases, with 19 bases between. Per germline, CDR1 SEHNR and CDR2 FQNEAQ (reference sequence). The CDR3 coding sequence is TGTGCCAGCAGCCCCACCGCCCCGGGCAGGGTGAACACTGAAGCTTTCTTT. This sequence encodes CASSPTAPGRVNTEAFF.

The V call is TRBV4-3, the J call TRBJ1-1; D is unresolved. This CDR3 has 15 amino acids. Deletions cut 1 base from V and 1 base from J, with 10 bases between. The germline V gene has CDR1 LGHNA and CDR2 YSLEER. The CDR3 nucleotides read TGCGCCAGCAGCCAAGGGGCTGCCGCGAACACTGAAGCTTTCTTT. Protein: CASSQGAAANTEAFF.

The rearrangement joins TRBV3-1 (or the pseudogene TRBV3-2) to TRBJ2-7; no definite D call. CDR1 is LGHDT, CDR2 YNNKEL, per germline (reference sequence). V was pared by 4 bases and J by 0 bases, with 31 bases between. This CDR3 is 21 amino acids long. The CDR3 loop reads CASSPEPYRAGLPSSSYEQYF. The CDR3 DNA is TGTGCCAGCAGCCCCGAACCTTACAGAGCCGGTCTACCGTCGAGCTCCTACGAGCAGTACTTC.

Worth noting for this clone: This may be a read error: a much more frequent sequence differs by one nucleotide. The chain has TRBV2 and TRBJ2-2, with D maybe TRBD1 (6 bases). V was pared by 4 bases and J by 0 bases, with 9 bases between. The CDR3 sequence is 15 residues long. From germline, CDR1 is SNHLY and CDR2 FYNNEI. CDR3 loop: CASSARTANTGELFF. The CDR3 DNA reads TGTGCCAGCAGTGCCCGGACAGCGAACACCGGGGAGCTGTTTTTT.

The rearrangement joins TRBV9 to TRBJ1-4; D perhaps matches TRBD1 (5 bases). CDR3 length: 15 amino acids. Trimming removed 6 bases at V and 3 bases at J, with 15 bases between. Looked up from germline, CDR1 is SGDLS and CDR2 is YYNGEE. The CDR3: CASNRLGGSNEKLFF. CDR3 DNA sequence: TGTGCCAGCAACCGCCTCGGGGGTTCTAATGAAAAACTGTTTTTT.

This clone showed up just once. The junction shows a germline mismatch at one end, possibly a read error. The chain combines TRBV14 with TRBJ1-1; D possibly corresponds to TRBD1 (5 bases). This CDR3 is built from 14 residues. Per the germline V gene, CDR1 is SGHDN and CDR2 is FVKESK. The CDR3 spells CASSRYSGNPEAFF. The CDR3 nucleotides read TGTGCCAGCAGCCGATACTCAGGGAACCCTGAAGCTTTCTTT.

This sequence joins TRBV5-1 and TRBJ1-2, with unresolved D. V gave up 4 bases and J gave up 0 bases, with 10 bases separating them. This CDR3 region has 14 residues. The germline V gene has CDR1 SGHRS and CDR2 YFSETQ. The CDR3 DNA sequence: TGCGCCAGCAGCGAAGATCAGACTAACTATGGCTACACCTTC. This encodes CASSEDQTNYGYTF.

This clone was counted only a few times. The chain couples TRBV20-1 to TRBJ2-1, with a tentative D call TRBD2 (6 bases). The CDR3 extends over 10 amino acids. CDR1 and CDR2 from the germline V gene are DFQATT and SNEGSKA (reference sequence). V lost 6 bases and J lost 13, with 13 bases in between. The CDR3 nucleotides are TGCAGTGCGGCCCGGGACTTTCAGTTCTTC. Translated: CSAARDFQFF.

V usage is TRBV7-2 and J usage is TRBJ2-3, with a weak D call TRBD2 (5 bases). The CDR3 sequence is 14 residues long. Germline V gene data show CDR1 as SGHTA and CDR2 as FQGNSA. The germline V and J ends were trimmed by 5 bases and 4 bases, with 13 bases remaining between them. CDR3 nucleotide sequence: TGTGCCAGCAGCGCAAACCGGGGATCAGATACGCAGTATTTT. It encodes CASSANRGSDTQYF.

CDR3 region: CASSLRQGSNTEAFF. CDR3 in DNA: TGTGCCAGCAGTTTAAGGCAGGGTTCGAACACTGAAGCTTTCTTT. The rearrangement joins TRBV28 to TRBJ1-1, with D perhaps TRBD1 (5 bases). The germline V and J ends were trimmed by 2 bases and 1 base, with 11 bases remaining between them. This CDR3 has 15 residues. Germline V gene data show CDR1 as MDHEN and CDR2 as SYDVKM.